Each of the 7 T cell receptor beta chains below was sequenced from the same sample in a study of blood T cell repertoires in COVID-19 (dated by TCRdb to 2018 to 2021). The library was prepared using the immunoSEQ multiplex PCR assay. The clones in this table, taken by TCRdb from immuneACCESS, are in-frame only. Not every clone is retained; where verified, under half of the shortfall comes from an unresolved V gene, and the cause of the rest is unknown. This sample holds around 250,000 clones; approximately 78% were observed only once. The ten largest clonotypes hold 5% of the sample. Sequencing used PBMCs or T cells enriched from blood (not recorded which). These receptors were taken from a man between 40 and 49 years old who had been exposed to COVID-19.

The V and J genes are TRBV24-1 and TRBJ1-1; a weak D match, TRBD1 (5 bases). The germline V gene has CDR1 KGHDR and CDR2 SFDVKD. The V gene lost 4 bases and the J gene lost 5 bases, with 13 bases spanning the gap. This CDR3 comprises 14 residues. The CDR3 DNA reads as TGTGCCACCAGTGACTCCCGGGGGTGGACTGAAGCTTTCTTT. The encoded protein is CATSDSRGWTEAFF.

Here the CDR3 reads CASSGLAGAGEQFF. DNA for the CDR3: TGCGCCAGCAGTGGGCTAGCGGGAGCCGGAGAGCAGTTCTTC. The chain employs TRBV10-1 and TRBJ2-1; TRBD2 aligns across 10 bases. Germline CDR1 is WNHNN and CDR2 is SYGVQD (reference sequence). The CDR3 length is 14 residues. J gave up 10 bases and V 4 bases, and 7 bases lay outside the gene matches.

This rearrangement joins TRBV18 to TRBJ2-7, with D possibly being TRBD1 (5 bases). This CDR3 has 14 amino acids. The V gene lost 5 bases and the J gene lost 2 bases, with 13 bases spanning the gap. The germline CDR1 and CDR2 sequences are KGHSH and LQKENI. The CDR3 nucleotides are TGTGCCAGCTCAGGCAGGGCCATTCCCTACGAGCAGTACTTC. Translated, it gives CASSGRAIPYEQYF.

The chain has TRBV14 and TRBJ2-7, with D possibly TRBD1 on 6 matching bases. The CDR3 has 14 amino acids. Trimming stripped 3 bases from V and 3 bases from J, with 12 bases between. The germline V gene encodes CDR1 SGHDN and CDR2 FVKESK. Here the CDR3 DNA reads TGTGCCAGCAGCCAGCAGGGGCATATCTACGAGCAGTACTTC. This sequence encodes CASSQQGHIYEQYF.

This chain connects TRBV3-1 (or the pseudogene TRBV3-2) to TRBJ1-1; D is possibly TRBD1 (6 bases). The CDR3 runs to 13 residues. Germline CDR1 is LGHDT and CDR2 is YNNKEL (reference sequence). V shed 8 bases and J shed 1 base, with 11 bases lying between them. The CDR3 nucleotides are TGTGCCAGCGCGGGGGCATGGAACACTGAAGCTTTCTTT. The encoded protein is CASAGAWNTEAFF.

The V gene is TRBV9, the J gene TRBJ2-1, with 11 nucleotides matching TRBD2. Per the germline V gene, CDR1 is SGDLS and CDR2 is YYNGEE. The CDR3 spans 18 residues. With V trimmed by 0 bases and J by 5 bases, 10 bases remained unmatched. CDR3 DNA sequence: TGTGCCAGCAGCGTAGGCGCCCTAGCGGGAGGTCAAAACAATGAGCAGTTCTTC. This translates into CASSVGALAGGQNNEQFF.

In nucleotides, the CDR3 is TGTGCCAGTAGTATAGTACCAGGAAGATACGAGCAGTACTTC. It encodes CASSIVPGRYEQYF. The chain couples TRBV19 to TRBJ2-7; D unresolved. V dropped 1 base and J dropped 4 bases, with 11 bases sitting between them. This CDR3 spans 14 amino acids. From germline, CDR1 is LNHDA and CDR2 SQIVND (reference sequence).